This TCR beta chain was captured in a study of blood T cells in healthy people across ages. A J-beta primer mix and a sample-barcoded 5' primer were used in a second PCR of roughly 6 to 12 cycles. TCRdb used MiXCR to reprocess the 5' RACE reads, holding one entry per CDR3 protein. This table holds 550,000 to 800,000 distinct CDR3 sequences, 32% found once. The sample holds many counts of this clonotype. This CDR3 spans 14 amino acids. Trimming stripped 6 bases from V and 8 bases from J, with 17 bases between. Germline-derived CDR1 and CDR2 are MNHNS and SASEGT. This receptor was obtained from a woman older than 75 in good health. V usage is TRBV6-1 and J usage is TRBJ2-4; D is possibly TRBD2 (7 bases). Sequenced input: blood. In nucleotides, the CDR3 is TGTGCCAGCAGCCTGATTTGGGGGGGCGACATTCAGTACTTC. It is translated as CASSLIWGGDIQYF.